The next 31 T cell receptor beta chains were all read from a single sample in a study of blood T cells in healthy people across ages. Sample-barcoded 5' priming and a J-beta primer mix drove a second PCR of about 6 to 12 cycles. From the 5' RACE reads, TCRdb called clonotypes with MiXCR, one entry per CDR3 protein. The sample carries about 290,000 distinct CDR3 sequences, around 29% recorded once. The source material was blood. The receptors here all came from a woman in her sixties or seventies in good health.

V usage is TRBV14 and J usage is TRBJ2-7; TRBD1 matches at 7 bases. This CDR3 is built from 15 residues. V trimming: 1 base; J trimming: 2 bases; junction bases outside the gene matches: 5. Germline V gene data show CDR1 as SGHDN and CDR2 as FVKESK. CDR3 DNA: TGTGCCAGCAGCCAAGGCGCAGGGGGACCCTACGAGCAGTACTTC. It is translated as CASSQGAGGPYEQYF.

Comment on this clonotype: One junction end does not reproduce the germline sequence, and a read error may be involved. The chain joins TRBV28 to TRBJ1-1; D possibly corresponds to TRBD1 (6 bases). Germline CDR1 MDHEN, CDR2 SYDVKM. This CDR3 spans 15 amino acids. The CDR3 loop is CASGFRGSGGTEAFF. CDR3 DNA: TGTGCCAGCGGTTTCAGGGGAAGCGGGGGCACTGAAGCTTTCTTT.

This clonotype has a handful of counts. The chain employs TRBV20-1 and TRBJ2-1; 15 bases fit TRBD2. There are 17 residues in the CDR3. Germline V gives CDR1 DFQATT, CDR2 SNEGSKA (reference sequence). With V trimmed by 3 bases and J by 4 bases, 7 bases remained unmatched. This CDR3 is CSARPGTSGRWYNEQFF. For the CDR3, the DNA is TGCAGTGCTAGGCCCGGGACTAGCGGGAGGTGGTACAATGAGCAGTTCTTC.

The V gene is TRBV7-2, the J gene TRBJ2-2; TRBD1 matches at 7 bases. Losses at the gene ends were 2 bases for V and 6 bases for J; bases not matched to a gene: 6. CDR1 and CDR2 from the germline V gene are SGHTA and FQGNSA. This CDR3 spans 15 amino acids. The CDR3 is CASSLLGQAAGELFF. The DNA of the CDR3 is TGTGCCAGCAGCTTACTAGGACAGGCCGCCGGGGAGCTGTTTTTT.

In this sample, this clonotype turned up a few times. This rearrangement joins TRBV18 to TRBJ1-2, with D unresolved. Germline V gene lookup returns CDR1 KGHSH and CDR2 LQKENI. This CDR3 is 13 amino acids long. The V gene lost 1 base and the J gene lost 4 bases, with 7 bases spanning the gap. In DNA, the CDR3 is TGTGCCAGCTCACCACTATCCCCCTATGGCTACACCTTC. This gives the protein CASSPLSPYGYTF.

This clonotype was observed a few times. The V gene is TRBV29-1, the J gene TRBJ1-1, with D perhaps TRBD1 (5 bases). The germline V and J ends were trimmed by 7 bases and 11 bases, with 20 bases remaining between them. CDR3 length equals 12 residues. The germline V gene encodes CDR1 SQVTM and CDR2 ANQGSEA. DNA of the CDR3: TGCAGCGCCGGGGAAGGGGTTGGGGGTGCTTTCTTT. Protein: CSAGEGVGGAFF.

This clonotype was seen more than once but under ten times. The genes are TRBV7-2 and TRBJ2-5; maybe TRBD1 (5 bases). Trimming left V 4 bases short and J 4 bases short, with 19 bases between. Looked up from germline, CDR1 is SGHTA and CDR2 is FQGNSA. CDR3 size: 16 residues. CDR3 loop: CASSSSTSARGETQYF. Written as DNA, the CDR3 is TGTGCCAGCAGCTCCTCTACGTCGGCTAGGGGAGAGACCCAGTACTTC.

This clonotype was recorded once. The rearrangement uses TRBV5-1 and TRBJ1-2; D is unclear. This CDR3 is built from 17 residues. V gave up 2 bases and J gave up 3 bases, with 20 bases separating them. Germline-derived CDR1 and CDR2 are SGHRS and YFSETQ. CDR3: CASSFLAANTNHYGYTF. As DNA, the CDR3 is TGCGCCAGCAGCTTCTTGGCAGCTAATACAAACCACTATGGCTACACCTTC.

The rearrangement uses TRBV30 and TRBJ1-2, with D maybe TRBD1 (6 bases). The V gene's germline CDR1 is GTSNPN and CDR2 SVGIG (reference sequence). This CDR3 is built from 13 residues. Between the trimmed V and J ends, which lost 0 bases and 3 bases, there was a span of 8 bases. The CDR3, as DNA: TGTGCCTGGAGTGTACGACAGGACTATGGCTACACCTTC. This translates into CAWSVRQDYGYTF.

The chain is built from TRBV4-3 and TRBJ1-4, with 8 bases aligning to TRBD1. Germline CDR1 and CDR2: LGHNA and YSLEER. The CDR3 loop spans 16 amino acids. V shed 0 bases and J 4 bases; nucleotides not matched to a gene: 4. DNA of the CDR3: TGCGCCAGCAGCCAAGATGAAACAGGGGGTAATGAAAAACTGTTTTTT. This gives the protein CASSQDETGGNEKLFF.

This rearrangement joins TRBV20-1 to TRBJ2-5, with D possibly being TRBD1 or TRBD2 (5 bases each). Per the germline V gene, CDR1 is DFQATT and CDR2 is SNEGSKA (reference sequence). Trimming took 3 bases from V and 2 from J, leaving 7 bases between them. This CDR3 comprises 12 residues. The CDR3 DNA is TGCAGTGCTAGGAGGGGACAAGAGACCCAGTACTTC. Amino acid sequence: CSARRGQETQYF.

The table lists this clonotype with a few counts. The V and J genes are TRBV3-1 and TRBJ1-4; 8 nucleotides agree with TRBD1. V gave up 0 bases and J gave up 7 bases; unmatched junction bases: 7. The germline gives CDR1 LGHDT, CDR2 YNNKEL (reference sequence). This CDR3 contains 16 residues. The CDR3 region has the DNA TGTGCCAGCAGCCAAGATGTATCGCAGGGGGCTGAAAAACTGTTTTTT. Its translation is CASSQDVSQGAEKLFF.

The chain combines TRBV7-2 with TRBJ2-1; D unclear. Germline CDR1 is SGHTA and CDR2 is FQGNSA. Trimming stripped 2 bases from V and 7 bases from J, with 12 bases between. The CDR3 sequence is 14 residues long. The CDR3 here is CASSLYLAPNEQFF. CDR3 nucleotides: TGTGCCAGCAGCTTATACCTCGCGCCGAATGAGCAGTTCTTC. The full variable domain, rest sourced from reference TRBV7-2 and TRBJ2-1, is GAGVSQSPSNKVTEKGKDVELRCDPISGHTALYWYRQSLGQGLEFLIYFQGNSAPDKSGLPSDRFSAERTGGSVSTLTIQRTQQEDSAVYLCASSLYLAPNEQFFGPGTRLTVL.

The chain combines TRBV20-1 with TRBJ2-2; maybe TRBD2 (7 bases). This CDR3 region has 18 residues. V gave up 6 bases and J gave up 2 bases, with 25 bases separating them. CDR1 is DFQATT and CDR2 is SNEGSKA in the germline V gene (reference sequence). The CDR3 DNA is TGCAGTGCCCGCGGGGCAAGCGGAGGGGGGGGAAACACCGGGGAGCTGTTTTTT. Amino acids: CSARGASGGGGNTGELFF.

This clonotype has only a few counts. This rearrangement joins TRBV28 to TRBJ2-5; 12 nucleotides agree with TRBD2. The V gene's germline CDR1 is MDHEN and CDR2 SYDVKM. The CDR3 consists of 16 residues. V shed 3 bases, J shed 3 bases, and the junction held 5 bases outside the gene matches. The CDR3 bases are TGTGCCAGCAGTTTCTCGGCTAGCGGGAGGGAAGAGACCCAGTACTTC. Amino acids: CASSFSASGREETQYF.

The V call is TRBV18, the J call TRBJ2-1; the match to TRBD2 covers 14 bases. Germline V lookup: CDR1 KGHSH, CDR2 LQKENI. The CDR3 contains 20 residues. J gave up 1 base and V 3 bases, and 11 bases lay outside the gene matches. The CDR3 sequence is CASSPTPGTSGSSSYNEQFF. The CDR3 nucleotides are TGTGCCAGCTCACCTACACCAGGGACTAGCGGGAGTTCATCCTACAATGAGCAGTTCTTC.

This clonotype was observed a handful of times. Written as DNA, the CDR3 is TGTGCCAGCAGCCCACAGGGGGCGACGGGAAAAACTGAAGCTTTCTTT. It translates to CASSPQGATGKTEAFF. V gene TRBV3-1 combines with J gene TRBJ1-1; 9 bases align to TRBD1. Per the germline V gene, CDR1 is LGHDT and CDR2 is YNNKEL (reference sequence). This CDR3 has 16 residues. The J segment lost 5 bases and the V segment lost 4 bases, leaving 11 bases of the junction unmatched.

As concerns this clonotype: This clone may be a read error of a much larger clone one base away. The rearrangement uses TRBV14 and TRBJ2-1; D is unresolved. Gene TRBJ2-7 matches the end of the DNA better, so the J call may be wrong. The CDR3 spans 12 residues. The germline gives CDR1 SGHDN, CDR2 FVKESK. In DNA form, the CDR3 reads TGTGCCAGCAGCCAAGGTCGGTTAAAGCAGTACTTC. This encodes CASSQGRLKQYF.

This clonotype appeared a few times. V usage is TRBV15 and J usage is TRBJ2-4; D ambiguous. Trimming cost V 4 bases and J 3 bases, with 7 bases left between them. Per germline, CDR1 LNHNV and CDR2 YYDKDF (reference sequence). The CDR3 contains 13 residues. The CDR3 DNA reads TGTGCCACCAGCACGGAGAGCAAAAACATTCAGTACTTC. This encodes CATSTESKNIQYF.

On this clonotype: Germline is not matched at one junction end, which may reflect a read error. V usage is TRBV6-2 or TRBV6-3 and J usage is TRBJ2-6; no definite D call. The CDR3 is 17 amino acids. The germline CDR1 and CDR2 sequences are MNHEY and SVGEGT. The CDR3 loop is CASGYSGVISGANVLTF. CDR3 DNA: TGTGCCAGCGGTTACTCGGGCGTGATATCTGGGGCCAACGTCCTGACTTTC.

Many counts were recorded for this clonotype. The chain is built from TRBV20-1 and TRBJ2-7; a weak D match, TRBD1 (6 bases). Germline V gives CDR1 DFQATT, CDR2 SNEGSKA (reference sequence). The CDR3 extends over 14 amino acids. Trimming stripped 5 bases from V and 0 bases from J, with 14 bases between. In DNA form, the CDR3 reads TGCAGTGCTTCTGACAGGAGGAGCTCCTACGAGCAGTACTTC. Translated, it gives CSASDRRSSYEQYF.

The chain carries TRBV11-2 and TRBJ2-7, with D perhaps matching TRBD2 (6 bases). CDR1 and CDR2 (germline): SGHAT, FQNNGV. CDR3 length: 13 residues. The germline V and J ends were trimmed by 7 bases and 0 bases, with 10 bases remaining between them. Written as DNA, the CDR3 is TGTGCCAGCAACCGGGACTCCTCCTACGAGCAGTACTTC. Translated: CASNRDSSYEQYF.

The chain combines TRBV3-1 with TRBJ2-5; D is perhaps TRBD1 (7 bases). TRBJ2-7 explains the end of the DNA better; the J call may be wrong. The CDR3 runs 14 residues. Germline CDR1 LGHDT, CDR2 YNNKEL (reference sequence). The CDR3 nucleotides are TGTGCCAGCAGCCACGCGGGACAGAGAACCGAGCAGTACTTC. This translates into CASSHAGQRTEQYF.

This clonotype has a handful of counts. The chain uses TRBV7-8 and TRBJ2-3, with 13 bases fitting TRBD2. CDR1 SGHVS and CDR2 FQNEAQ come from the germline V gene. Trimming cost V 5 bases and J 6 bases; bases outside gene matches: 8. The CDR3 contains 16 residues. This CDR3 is CASSMRTSGSRDTQYF. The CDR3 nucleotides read TGTGCCAGCAGCATGAGGACTAGCGGGAGTCGGGATACGCAGTATTTT.

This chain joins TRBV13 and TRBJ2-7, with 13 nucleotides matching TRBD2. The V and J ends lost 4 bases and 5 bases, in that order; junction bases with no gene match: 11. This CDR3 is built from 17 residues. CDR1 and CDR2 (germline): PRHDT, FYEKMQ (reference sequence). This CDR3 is CASSSYGLAGVNDEQYF. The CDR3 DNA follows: TGTGCCAGCAGCTCTTACGGACTAGCGGGAGTTAACGACGAGCAGTACTTC.

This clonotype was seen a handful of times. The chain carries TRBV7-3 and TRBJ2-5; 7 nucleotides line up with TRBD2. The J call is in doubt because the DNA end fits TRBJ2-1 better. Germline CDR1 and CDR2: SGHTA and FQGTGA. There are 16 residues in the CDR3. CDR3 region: CASSLLAGVVYNEQFF. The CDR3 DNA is TGTGCCAGCAGCTTACTCGCGGGAGTTGTATACAATGAGCAGTTCTTC.

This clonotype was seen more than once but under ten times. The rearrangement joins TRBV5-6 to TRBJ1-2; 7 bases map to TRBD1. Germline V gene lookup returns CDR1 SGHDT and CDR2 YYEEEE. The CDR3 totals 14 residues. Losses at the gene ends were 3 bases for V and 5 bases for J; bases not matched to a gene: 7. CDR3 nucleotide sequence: TGTGCCAGCAGCTCGGAACAGGGGAGGTATGGCTACACCTTC. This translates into CASSSEQGRYGYTF.

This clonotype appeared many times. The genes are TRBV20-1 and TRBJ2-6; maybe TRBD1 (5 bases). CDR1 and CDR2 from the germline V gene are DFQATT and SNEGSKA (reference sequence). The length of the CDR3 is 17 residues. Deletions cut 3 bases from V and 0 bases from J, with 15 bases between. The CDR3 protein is CSASGRGLNSGANVLTF. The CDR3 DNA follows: TGCAGTGCTAGTGGAAGGGGCCTTAACTCTGGGGCCAACGTCCTGACTTTC.

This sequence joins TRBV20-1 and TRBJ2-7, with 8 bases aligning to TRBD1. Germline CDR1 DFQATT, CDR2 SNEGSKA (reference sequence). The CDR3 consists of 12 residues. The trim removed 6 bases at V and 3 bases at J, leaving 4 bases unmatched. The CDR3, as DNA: TGCAGTGCAAAGGACAGGGTCTACGAGCAGTACTTC. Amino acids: CSAKDRVYEQYF.

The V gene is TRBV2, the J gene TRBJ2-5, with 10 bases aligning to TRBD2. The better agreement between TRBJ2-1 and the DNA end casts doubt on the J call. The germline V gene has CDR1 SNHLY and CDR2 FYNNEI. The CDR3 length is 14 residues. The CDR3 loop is CASSEVAGGREQFF. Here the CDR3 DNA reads TGTGCCAGCAGTGAGGTAGCGGGAGGACGTGAGCAGTTCTTC.

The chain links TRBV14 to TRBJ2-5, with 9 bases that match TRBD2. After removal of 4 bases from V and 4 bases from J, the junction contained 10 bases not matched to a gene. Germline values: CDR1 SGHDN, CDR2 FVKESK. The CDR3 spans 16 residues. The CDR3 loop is CASSPHLAGGPETQYF. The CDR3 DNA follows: TGTGCCAGCAGCCCCCATCTCGCGGGAGGGCCAGAGACCCAGTACTTC. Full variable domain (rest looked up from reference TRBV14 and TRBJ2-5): EAGVTQFPSHSVIEKGQTVTLRCDPISGHDNLYWYRRVMGKEIKFLLHFVKESKQDESGMPNNRFLAERTGGTYSTLKVQPAELEDSGVYFCASSPHLAGGPETQYFGPGTRLLVL.